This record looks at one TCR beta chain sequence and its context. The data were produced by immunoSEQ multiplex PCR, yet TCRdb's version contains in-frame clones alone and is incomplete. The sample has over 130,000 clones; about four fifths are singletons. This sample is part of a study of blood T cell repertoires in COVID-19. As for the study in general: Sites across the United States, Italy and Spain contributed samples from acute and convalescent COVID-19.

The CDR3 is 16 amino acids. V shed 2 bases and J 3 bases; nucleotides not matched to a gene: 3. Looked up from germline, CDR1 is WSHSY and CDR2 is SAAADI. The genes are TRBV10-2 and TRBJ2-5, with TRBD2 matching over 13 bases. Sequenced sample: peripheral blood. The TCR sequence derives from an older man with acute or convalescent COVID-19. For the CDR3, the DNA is TGCGCCAGCAGTGAGCCCGGACTAGCGGGAGAAGAGACCCAGTACTTC. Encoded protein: CASSEPGLAGEETQYF.